This T cell receptor (beta chain) was obtained from a study of cytomegalovirus exposure and HLA in healthy donors. Primers for the PCR totalled 60 Vbeta and 13 Jbeta. Only in-frame clones appear in the TCRdb table, and some are missing; sequencing was by immunoSEQ multiplex PCR. The sample carries 150,000 to 200,000 clones, roughly 88% recorded once. Germline V gives CDR1 MNHNS, CDR2 SASEGT. V was clipped by 11 bases and J by 4 bases; unmatched bases: 10. CDR3 size: 14 residues. This clone was observed once. The TCR originated in a man aged 50 or older in good health and CMV-seropositive. Material for sequencing was PBMCs. This chain uses TRBV6-1 with TRBJ2-5; the match to TRBD2 covers 10 bases. The CDR3 here is CASVTSGTRETQYF. The CDR3 nucleotides are TGTGCCTCGGTTACTAGCGGGACTCGAGAGACCCAGTACTTC.